This TCR beta chain was sequenced in a study of CD4 T cells in relation to SARS-CoV-2 and coronaviruses. About the study: Shared crossreactive spike epitopes were mapped to their HLA restriction. Whole-study findings and limits: Compared with monoreactive clones, crossreactive clones showed significantly weaker SARS-CoV-2 expansion. About 65% of donors had memory CD4+ clonotypes crossrecognizing SARS-CoV-2 and common cold coronavirus spike.

Libraries were prepared by immunoSEQ multiplex PCR; TCRdb keeps only in-frame clonotypes and omits some of them. The table shows 55,000 to 70,000 clones, with over 90% occurring only once. Before the COVID-19 pandemic, during about 2011-2019, CD4+ T cells were taken from unexposed donors. To note about this clone: The antigen remains unidentified.

Deletions cut 0 bases from V and 2 bases from J, with 3 bases between. This CDR3 region has 13 residues. Germline V gene data show CDR1 as WNHNN and CDR2 as SYGVQD (reference sequence). Material for sequencing was naive CD4+ T cells from PBMCs. Subset indicated: naive CD4+ T cells isolated by negative enrichment. The TCR comes from a human donor in good health. The V call is TRBV10-1, the J call TRBJ2-3; D remains unclear. The CDR3 bases are TGCGCCAGCAGTGAGTCGGACACAGATACGCAGTATTTT. This sequence encodes CASSESDTDTQYF.